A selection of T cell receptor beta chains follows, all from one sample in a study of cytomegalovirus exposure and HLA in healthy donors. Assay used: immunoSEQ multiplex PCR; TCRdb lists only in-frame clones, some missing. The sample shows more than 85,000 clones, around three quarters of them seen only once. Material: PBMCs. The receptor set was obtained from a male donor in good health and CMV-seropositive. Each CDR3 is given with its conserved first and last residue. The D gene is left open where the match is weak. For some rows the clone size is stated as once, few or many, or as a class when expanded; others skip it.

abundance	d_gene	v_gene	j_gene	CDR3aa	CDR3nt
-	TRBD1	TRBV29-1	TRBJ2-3	CSVARGRTDTQYF	TGCAGCGTTGCTAGGGGGCGGACAGATACGCAGTATTTT
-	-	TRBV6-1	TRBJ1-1	CASRVTPNTEAFF	TGTGCCAGCAGGGTTACTCCGAACACTGAAGCTTTCTTT
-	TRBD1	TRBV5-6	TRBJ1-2	CASSLWDRVYGYTF	TGTGCCAGCAGCCTATGGGACAGGGTCTATGGCTACACCTTC
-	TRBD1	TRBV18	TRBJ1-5	CASSLDRVYQPQHF	TGTGCCAGCTCACTCGACAGGGTATACCAGCCCCAGCATTTT
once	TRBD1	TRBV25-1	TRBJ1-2	CASRGQFYGYTF	TGTGCCAGCAGGGGACAGTTCTATGGCTACACCTTC
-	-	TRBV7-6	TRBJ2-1	CASSPGLQPYNEQFF	TGTGCCAGCAGCCCGGGACTTCAACCCTACAATGAGCAGTTCTTC
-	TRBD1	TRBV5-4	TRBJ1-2	CASSLGGQGNYGYTF	TGTGCCAGCAGCTTGGGGGGACAGGGAAACTATGGCTACACCTTC
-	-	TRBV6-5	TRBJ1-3	CASSYSTGNTIYF	TGTGCCAGCAGTTACTCGACAGGAAACACCATATATTTT
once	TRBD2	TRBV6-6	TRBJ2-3	CASSGGGTTDTQYF	TGTGCCAGCAGCGGCGGGGGGACCACAGATACGCAGTATTTT
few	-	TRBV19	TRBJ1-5	CASSSQQGGGQPQHF	TGTGCCAGTAGTTCGCAACAGGGCGGAGGTCAGCCCCAGCATTTT
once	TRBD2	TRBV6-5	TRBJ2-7	CASSYRGDEQYF	TGTGCCAGCAGTTACCGGGGGGACGAGCAGTACTTC
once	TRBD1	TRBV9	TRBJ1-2	CASRAPGQGRGGYTF	TGTGCCAGCAGGGCACCGGGACAGGGGAGGGGTGGCTACACCTTC
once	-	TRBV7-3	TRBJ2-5	CASSSGLQETQYF	TGTGCCAGCAGCTCGGGACTGCAGGAGACCCAGTACTTC
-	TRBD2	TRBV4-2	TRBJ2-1	CASSQGLAESNEQFF	TGTGCCAGCAGCCAAGGACTAGCGGAGTCCAATGAGCAGTTCTTC
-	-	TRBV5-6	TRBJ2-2	CASSLADSLLNTGELFF	TGTGCCAGCAGCTTGGCCGATAGTCTTTTGAACACCGGGGAGCTGTTTTTT
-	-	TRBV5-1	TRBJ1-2	CASSQDRSNYGYTF	TGCGCCAGCAGTCAGGACAGAAGTAACTATGGCTACACCTTC
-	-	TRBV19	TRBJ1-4	CASSIRGEKLFF	TGTGCCAGTAGTATTAGAGGGGAAAAACTGTTTTTT
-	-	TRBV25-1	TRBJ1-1	CASSPPDGGPSVAFF	TGTGCCAGCAGTCCCCCCGACGGGGGGCCCTCTGTAGCTTTCTTT
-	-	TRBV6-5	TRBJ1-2	CASSTRGGYTF	TGTGCCAGCAGTACCAGGGGTGGCTACACCTTC
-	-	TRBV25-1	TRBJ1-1	CASSDLRRVNTEAFF	TGTGCCAGCAGTGACCTAAGGAGGGTAAACACTGAAGCTTTCTTT
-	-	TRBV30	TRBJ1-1	CAWTWNTEAFF	TGTGCCTGGACCTGGAACACTGAAGCTTTCTTT
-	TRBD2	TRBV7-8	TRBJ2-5	CASSPILAGERQETQYF	TGTGCCAGCAGCCCGATACTAGCGGGGGAAAGGCAAGAGACCCAGTACTTC
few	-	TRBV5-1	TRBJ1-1	CASSPGTPNTEAFF	TGCGCCAGCAGCCCCGGGACACCCAACACTGAAGCTTTCTTT
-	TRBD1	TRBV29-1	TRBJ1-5	CSVTTGDNQPQHF	TGCAGCGTTACGACAGGGGACAATCAGCCCCAGCATTTT
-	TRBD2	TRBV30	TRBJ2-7	CAWSVPGLAVYEQYF	TGTGCCTGGAGTGTACCCGGCCTAGCGGTGTACGAGCAGTACTTC
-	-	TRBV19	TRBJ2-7	CASKQEYEQYF	TGTGCCAGCAAACAGGAGTACGAGCAGTACTTC
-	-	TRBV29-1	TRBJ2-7	CSVDGPQGRPYEQYF	TGCAGCGTTGACGGCCCTCAGGGGCGACCCTACGAGCAGTACTTC
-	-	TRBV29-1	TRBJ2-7	CSVEAAEEQYF	TGCAGCGTTGAAGCGGCGGAGGAGCAGTACTTC
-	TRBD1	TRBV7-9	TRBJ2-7	CASSLAGTGTYEQYF	TGTGCCAGCAGCTTGGCCGGGACAGGGACCTACGAGCAGTACTTC
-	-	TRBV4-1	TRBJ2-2	CASSPITERNTGELFF	TGCGCCAGCAGCCCCATCACTGAACGAAACACCGGGGAGCTGTTTTTT
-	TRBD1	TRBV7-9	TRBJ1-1	CVSSLDPGQGANTEAFF	TGTGTCAGCAGCTTAGATCCGGGACAGGGGGCGAACACTGAAGCTTTCTTT
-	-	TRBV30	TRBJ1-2	CAWSVGGGVGSYTF	TGTGCCTGGAGTGTAGGGGGGGGCGTTGGGAGCTACACCTTC
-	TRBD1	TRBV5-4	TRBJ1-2	CASSRDSSYGYTF	TGTGCCAGCAGCCGGGACAGCTCCTATGGCTACACCTTC
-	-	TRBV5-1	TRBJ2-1	CASSKDWASPRNEQFF	TGCGCCAGCAGTAAGGACTGGGCCTCTCCACGGAATGAGCAGTTCTTC
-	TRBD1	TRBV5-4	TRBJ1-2	CASSSGQGERGYTF	TGTGCCAGCAGCTCGGGACAGGGGGAGCGGGGCTACACCTTC
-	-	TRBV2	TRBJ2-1	CASSGGVGEQFF	TGTGCCAGCAGTGGGGGGGTGGGTGAGCAGTTCTTC